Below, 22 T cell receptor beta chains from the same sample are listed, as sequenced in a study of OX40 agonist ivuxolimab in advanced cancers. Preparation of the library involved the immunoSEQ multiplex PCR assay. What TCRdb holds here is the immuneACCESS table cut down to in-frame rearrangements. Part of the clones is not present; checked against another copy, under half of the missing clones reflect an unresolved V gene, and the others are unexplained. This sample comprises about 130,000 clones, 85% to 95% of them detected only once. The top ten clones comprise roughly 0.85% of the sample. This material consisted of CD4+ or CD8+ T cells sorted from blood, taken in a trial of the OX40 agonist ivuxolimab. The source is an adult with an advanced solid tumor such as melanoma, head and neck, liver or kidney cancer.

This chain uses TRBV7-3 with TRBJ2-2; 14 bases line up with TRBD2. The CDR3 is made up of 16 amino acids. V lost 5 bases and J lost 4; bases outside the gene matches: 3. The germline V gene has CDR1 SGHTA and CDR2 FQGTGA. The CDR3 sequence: CASSRLAGGGTGELFF. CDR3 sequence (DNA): TGTGCCAGCAGCCGACTAGCGGGAGGGGGCACCGGGGAGCTGTTTTTT.

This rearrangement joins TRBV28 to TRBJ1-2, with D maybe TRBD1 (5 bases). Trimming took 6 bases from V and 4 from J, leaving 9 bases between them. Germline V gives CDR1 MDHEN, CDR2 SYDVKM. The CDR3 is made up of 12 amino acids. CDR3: CASSWGSYGYTF. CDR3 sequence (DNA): TGTGCCAGCAGCTGGGGGAGCTATGGCTACACCTTC.

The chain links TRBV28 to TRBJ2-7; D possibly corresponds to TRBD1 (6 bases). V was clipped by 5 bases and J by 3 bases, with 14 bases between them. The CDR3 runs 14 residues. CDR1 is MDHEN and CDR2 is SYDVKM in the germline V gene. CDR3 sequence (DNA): TGTGCCAGCAGTGGTCAGGGGTTCGTCTACGAGCAGTACTTC. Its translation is CASSGQGFVYEQYF.

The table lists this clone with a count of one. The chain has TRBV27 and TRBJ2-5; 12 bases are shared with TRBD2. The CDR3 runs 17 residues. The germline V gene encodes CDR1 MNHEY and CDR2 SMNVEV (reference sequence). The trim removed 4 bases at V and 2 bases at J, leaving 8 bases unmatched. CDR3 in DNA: TGTGCCAGCAGTTCTCGACTAGCGGGAGTGTGGCAAGAGACCCAGTACTTC. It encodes CASSSRLAGVWQETQYF.

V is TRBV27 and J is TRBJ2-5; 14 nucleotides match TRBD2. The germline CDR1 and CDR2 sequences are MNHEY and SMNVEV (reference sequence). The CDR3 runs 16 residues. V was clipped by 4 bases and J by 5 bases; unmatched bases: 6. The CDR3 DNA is TGTGCCAGCAGTTCCCCGACTAGCGGGAGGGAGGAGACCCAGTACTTC. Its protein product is CASSSPTSGREETQYF.

The CDR3 is CASSATGTLMVNEKLFF. As DNA, the CDR3 is TGTGCCAGCAGCGCAACAGGGACCCTTATGGTGAACGAAAAACTGTTTTTT. The chain joins TRBV11-2 to TRBJ1-4; maybe TRBD1 (6 bases). This CDR3 comprises 17 residues. V was pared by 5 bases and J by 8 bases, with 24 bases between. Germline lookup yields CDR1 SGHAT and CDR2 FQNNGV.

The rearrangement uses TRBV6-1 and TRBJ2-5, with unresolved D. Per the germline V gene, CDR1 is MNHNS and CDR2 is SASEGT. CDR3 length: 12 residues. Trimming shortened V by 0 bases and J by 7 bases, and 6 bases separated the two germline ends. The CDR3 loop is CASSEAGWTQYF. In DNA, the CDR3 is TGTGCCAGCAGTGAAGCAGGCTGGACCCAGTACTTC.

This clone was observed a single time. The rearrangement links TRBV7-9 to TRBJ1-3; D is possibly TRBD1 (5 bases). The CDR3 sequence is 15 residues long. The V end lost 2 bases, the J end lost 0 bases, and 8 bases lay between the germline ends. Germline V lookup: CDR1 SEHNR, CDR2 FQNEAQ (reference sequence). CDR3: CASSLRGPSGNTIYF. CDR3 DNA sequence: TGTGCCAGCAGCTTAAGGGGCCCCTCTGGAAACACCATATATTTT. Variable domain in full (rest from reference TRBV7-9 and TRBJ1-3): DTGVSQNPRHKITKRGQNVTFRCDPISEHNRLYWYRQTLGQGPEFLTYFQNEAQLEKSRLLSDRFSAERPKGSFSTLEIQRTEQGDSAMYLCASSLRGPSGNTIYFGEGSWLTVV.

The CDR3 nucleotides read TGTGCCAGCAGCTCCGGGACAGGCAATCAGCCCCAGCATTTT. Translating it yields CASSSGTGNQPQHF. This chain joins TRBV5-6 and TRBJ1-5, with 7 bases aligning to TRBD1. The V gene's germline CDR1 is SGHDT and CDR2 YYEEEE. This CDR3 contains 14 residues. After removal of 3 bases from V and 2 bases from J, the junction contained 2 bases not matched to a gene.

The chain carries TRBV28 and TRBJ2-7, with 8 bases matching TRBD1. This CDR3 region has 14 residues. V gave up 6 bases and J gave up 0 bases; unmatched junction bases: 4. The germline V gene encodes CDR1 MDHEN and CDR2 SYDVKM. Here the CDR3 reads CASRPGQVSYEQYF. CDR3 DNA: TGTGCCAGCAGGCCGGGACAGGTCTCCTACGAGCAGTACTTC.

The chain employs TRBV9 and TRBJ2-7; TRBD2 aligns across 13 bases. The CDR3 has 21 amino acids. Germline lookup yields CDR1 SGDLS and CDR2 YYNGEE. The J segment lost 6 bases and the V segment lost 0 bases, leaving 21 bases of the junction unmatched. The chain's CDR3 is CASSVGEGLAGQSGYYGEQYF. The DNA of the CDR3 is TGTGCCAGCAGCGTAGGGGAGGGACTAGCGGGACAAAGCGGTTACTACGGCGAGCAGTACTTC.

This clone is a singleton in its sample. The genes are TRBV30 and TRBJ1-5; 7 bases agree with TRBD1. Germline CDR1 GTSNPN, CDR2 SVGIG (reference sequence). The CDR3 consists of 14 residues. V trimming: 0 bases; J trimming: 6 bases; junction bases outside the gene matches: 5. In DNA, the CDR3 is TGTGCCTGGAGTGTACTGGCAGGGGGTCAGCCCCAGCATTTT. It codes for CAWSVLAGGQPQHF.

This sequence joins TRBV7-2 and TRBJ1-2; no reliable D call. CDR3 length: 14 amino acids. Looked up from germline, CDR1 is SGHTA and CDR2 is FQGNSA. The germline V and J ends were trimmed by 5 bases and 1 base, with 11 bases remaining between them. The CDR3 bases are TGTGCCAGCAGCCTTCCGGCGATTAACTATGGCTACACCTTC. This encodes CASSLPAINYGYTF. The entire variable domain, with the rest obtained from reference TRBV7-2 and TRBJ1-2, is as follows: GAGVSQSPSNKVTEKGKDVELRCDPISGHTALYWYRQSLGQGLEFLIYFQGNSAPDKSGLPSDRFSAERTGGSVSTLTIQRTQQEDSAVYLCASSLPAINYGYTFGSGTRLTVV.

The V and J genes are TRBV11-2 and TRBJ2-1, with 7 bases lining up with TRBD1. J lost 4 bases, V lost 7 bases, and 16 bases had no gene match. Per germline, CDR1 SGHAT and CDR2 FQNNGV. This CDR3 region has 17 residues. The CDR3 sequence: CASKSLGQALPYNEQFF. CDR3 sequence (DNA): TGTGCCAGCAAGTCGCTCGGACAGGCCCTCCCTTACAATGAGCAGTTCTTC.

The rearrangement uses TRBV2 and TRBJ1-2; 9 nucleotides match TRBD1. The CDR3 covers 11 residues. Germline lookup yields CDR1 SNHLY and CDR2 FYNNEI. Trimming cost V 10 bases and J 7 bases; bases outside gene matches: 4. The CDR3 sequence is CANRGPAGYTF. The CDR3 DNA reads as TGTGCCAACAGGGGGCCTGCTGGCTACACCTTC.

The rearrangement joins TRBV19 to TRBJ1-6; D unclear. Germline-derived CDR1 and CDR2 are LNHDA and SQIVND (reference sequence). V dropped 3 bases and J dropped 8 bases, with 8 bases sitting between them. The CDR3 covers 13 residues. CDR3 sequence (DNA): TGTGCCAGTAGTATCCGGGGTGATTCACCCCTCCACTTT. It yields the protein CASSIRGDSPLHF.

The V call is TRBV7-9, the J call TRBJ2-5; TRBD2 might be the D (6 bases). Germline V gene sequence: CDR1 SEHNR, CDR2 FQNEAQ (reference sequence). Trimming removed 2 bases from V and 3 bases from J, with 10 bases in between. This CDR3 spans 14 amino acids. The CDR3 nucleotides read TGTGCCAGCAGCTTAATCGGCGGGAAAGAGACCCAGTACTTC. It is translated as CASSLIGGKETQYF. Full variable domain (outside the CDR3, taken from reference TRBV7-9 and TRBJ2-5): DTGVSQNPRHKITKRGQNVTFRCDPISEHNRLYWYRQTLGQGPEFLTYFQNEAQLEKSRLLSDRFSAERPKGSFSTLEIQRTEQGDSAMYLCASSLIGGKETQYFGPGTRLLVL.

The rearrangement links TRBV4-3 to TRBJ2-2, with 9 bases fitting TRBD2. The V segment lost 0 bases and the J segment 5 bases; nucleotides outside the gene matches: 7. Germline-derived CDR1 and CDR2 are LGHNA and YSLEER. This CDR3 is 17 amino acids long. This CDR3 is CASSQERLAGWTGELFF. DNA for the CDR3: TGCGCCAGCAGCCAAGAACGCCTAGCGGGATGGACCGGGGAGCTGTTTTTT.

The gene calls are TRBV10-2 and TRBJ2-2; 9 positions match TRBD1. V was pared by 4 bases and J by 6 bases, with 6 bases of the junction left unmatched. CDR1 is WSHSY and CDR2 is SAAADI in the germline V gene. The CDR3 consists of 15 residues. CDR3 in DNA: TGCGCCAGCAGTGGACAGGGGGTGCACGCCGGGGAGCTGTTTTTT. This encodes CASSGQGVHAGELFF.

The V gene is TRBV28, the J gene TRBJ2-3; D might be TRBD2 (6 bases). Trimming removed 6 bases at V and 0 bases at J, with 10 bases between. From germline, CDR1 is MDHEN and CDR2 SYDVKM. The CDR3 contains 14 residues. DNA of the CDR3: TGTGCCAGCAGACCCGGGACTAGCACAGATACGCAGTATTTT. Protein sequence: CASRPGTSTDTQYF.

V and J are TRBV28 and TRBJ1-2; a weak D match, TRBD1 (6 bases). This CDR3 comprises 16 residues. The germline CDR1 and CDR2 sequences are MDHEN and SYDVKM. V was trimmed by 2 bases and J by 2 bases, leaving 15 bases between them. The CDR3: CASSLVRGAANYGYTF. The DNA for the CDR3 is TGTGCCAGCAGTTTAGTTAGGGGGGCTGCCAACTATGGCTACACCTTC.

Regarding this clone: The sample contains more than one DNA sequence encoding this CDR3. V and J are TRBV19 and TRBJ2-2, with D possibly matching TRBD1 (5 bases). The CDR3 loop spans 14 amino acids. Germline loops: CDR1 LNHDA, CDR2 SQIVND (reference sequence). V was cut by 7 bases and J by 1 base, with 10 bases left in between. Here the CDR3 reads CASIGRGNTGELFF. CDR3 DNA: TGTGCCAGTATAGGTAGGGGGAACACCGGGGAGCTGTTTTTT.